These 16 T cell receptor beta chains were sequenced from one sample in a study of spatial heterogeneity in lung cancer. Study-wide findings and caveats: How many expanded intratumoral alpha and beta TCRs were present tracked the tumor mutation count, which was a count of nonsynonymous mutations.

What these receptors recognize is not known. Specified time point: sample taken at primary tumor resection. TCRdb re-derived calls from the 5' RACE reads in MiXCR, one entry per CDR3 protein. The profile shows about 6,000 distinct CDR3 sequences, around 15% of them singletons. The starting material was lung tumor tissue, obtained at surgery. The origin of the receptors is a male donor with early-stage non-small cell lung cancer.

Regarding this clonotype: This beta chain is an off-target read within a library intended for alpha chains, so its frequency means little. The rearrangement uses TRBV4-3 and TRBJ1-2; no firm D call. Germline V gene sequence: CDR1 LGHNA, CDR2 YSLEER. The CDR3 spans 17 residues. V lost 1 base and J 0 bases, leaving 15 bases between the germline ends. The CDR3 here is CASSQVPGPKSNYGYTF. The CDR3 bases are TGCGCCAGCAGCCAAGTGCCCGGGCCAAAGTCTAACTATGGCTACACCTTC.

This clonotype occurred many times. A library prepared for alpha chains yielded this beta chain as an off-target read; its size is of little meaning. V and J are TRBV3-1 and TRBJ1-1; 8 bases are a match to TRBD1. The CDR3 is made up of 13 amino acids. Germline V gives CDR1 LGHDT, CDR2 YNNKEL (reference sequence). V gave up 6 bases and J gave up 4 bases; unmatched junction bases: 4. The CDR3: CASRPTGGTEAFF. As DNA, the CDR3 is TGTGCCAGCAGACCTACAGGGGGCACTGAAGCTTTCTTT.

This clonotype is classed as medium-sized. Found in a library prepared for alpha chains, this beta chain is an off-target read, and its abundance has little meaning. The chain employs TRBV27 and TRBJ2-7, with 7 bases lining up with TRBD1. The junction had 11 bases not matched to a gene; V was cut back by 5 bases and J by 10 bases. This CDR3 is built from 13 residues. CDR1 and CDR2 from the germline V gene are MNHEY and SMNVEV (reference sequence). The CDR3 spells CASSHNRDSGQYF. For the CDR3, the DNA is TGTGCCAGCAGTCACAACCGGGACAGTGGACAGTACTTC.

Points on this clonotype: The junction and the germline gene differ at one end; a read error may be behind it. A library made for alpha chains picked up this beta chain off target, so its size means little. V is TRBV28 and J is TRBJ1-2, with 9 bases aligning to TRBD1. Germline CDR1 MDHEN, CDR2 SYDVKM. The CDR3 length is 17 residues. Here the CDR3 reads CASIGTGRGSLGYGHTF. The CDR3 nucleotides read TGTGCCAGCATTGGGACAGGGAGGGGATCTTTGGGCTATGGCCACACCTTC.

This clonotype is medium-sized in the sample. This beta chain represents an off-target read in a library built for alpha chains; its size is of limited meaning. The CDR3 region is CASSYLTNGNQPQHF. The CDR3, as DNA: TGTGCCAGCAGCTATTTGACGAACGGAAATCAGCCCCAGCATTTT. The chain combines TRBV7-2 with TRBJ1-5; no clear D gene. The germline gives CDR1 SGHTA, CDR2 FQGNSA. V lost 4 bases, J lost 4 bases, and 14 bases lay in between. This CDR3 comprises 15 residues.

In its sample, this clonotype is medium-sized (0.01 to 0.1%). The size of this beta chain means little, since it is a stray read in a library made for alpha chains. V is TRBV12-3 or TRBV12-4 and J is TRBJ1-2; 9 nucleotides match TRBD1. V shed 5 bases and J 5 bases; nucleotides not matched to a gene: 9. CDR3 length equals 15 residues. The chain's CDR3 is CASSIWRTGDYGYTF. DNA for the CDR3: TGTGCCAGCAGTATCTGGCGGACAGGGGATTATGGCTACACCTTC.

This clonotype rates as medium-sized. In a library made to pick up alpha chains, this beta chain is a stray read with a size that means little. This chain joins TRBV2 and TRBJ2-1; 10 nucleotides line up with TRBD2. The ends lost 1 base at V and 15 bases at J; junction bases unmatched: 6. CDR3 length equals 13 residues. The germline V gene has CDR1 SNHLY and CDR2 FYNNEI. CDR3 amino acids: CASSEDLAGEPFF. For the CDR3, the DNA is TGTGCCAGCAGTGAAGATCTAGCGGGAGAACCGTTCTTC.

This clonotype counts as medium-sized. Since the library was made to target alpha chains, this beta chain is a stray read and its abundance is not meaningful. The rearrangement uses TRBV29-1 and TRBJ1-1; D is ambiguous. V was shortened by 4 bases and J by 1 base, with 4 bases between the two germline ends. In germline, CDR1 is SQVTM, CDR2 ANQGSEA. The CDR3 is made up of 11 amino acids. CDR3 sequence (DNA): TGCAGCGTTGCCCGGAACACTGAAGCTTTCTTT. As protein: CSVARNTEAFF.

This clonotype rates as medium-sized. This beta chain is a stray read from a library made for alpha chains; its abundance is not meaningful. The chain recombines TRBV5-1 with TRBJ2-5; a weak D match, TRBD2 (5 bases). The V end was cut by 0 bases, the J end by 4 bases, with 10 bases between. Germline V gene lookup returns CDR1 SGHRS and CDR2 YFSETQ. CDR3 length equals 14 residues. CDR3 nucleotide sequence: TGCGCCAGCAGCTTGGACCCGGGGAGAGAGACCCAGTACTTC. Translation: CASSLDPGRETQYF. The whole variable domain, filled in from reference TRBV5-1 and TRBJ2-5, reads KAGVTQTPRYLIKTRGQQVTLSCSPISGHRSVSWYQQTPGQGLQFLFEYFSETQRNKGNFPGRFSGRQFSNSRSEMNVSTLELGDSALYLCASSLDPGRETQYFGPGTRLLVL.

Only a few counts were recorded for this clonotype. The library was built for alpha chains, so this beta chain is an off-target read and its size means little. J is TRBJ2-3 and V is TRBV28, with 8 bases matching TRBD2. The CDR3 consists of 18 residues. Germline CDR1 is MDHEN and CDR2 is SYDVKM. Germline trimming cut 4 bases from V and 0 bases from J; bases unmatched to any gene: 12. Here the CDR3 reads CASSSRTGGALSTDTQYF. CDR3 sequence (DNA): TGTGCCAGCAGTTCCCGTACCGGGGGGGCCTTAAGCACAGATACGCAGTATTTT.

Sample share makes this clonotype medium-sized (0.01 to 0.1%). This beta chain is off target for a library built for alpha chains, so its abundance means little. The V and J genes are TRBV19 and TRBJ1-6, with TRBD1 as a possible D gene (5 bases). Trimming pared 7 bases from V and 5 bases from J, leaving 9 bases between. This CDR3 spans 13 amino acids. Germline V CDR1 and CDR2: LNHDA, SQIVND (reference sequence). DNA of the CDR3: TGTGCCAGTATGGGCAGGGATAATTCACCCCTCCACTTT. This encodes CASMGRDNSPLHF.

This clonotype was picked up many times. Being off target in a library aimed at alpha chains, this beta chain has a size of little meaning. J is TRBJ2-7 and V is TRBV20-1, with TRBD1 matching over 7 bases. Germline V gene sequence: CDR1 DFQATT, CDR2 SNEGSKA (reference sequence). V lost 5 bases and J lost 7; bases outside the gene matches: 11. This CDR3 has 13 residues. The CDR3 sequence: CSAERQGRWEQYF. In DNA form, the CDR3 reads TGCAGTGCTGAACGACAGGGACGGTGGGAGCAGTACTTC.

A note on this clonotype: A library prepared for alpha chains yielded this beta chain as an off-target read; its size is of little meaning. V is TRBV9 and J is TRBJ2-7, with TRBD1 matching 7 bases. V lost 3 bases to trimming and J lost 4 bases; unmatched junction nucleotides: 10. This CDR3 contains 15 residues. Germline CDR1 is SGDLS and CDR2 is YYNGEE. The CDR3 loop reads CASSGPGTESYEQYF. The CDR3 region has the DNA TGTGCCAGCAGCGGTCCCGGGACAGAATCGTACGAGCAGTACTTC.

This clonotype is labeled as large. This beta chain represents an off-target read in a library built for alpha chains; its size is of limited meaning. The V call is TRBV10-2, the J call TRBJ1-1; no clear D gene. The CDR3 has 15 residues. CDR1 and CDR2 (germline): WSHSY, SAAADI. V was pared by 9 bases and J by 6 bases, with 23 bases between. The CDR3 DNA reads as TGCGCCAGAGTGCCCCCCGGCGCAGGTCGTCCTGAAGCTTTCTTT. This sequence encodes CARVPPGAGRPEAFF.

By its share, this clonotype is medium-sized (0.01 to 0.1%). This beta chain came through as a stray read in a library set up for alpha chains, and its size says little. The chain carries TRBV25-1 and TRBJ2-7, with 10 bases identical to TRBD1. Germline V gene lookup returns CDR1 MGHDK and CDR2 SYGVNS. The CDR3 contains 17 residues. The V and J ends lost 4 bases and 1 base, in that order; junction bases with no gene match: 10. CDR3 region: CASSGLSGTGASYEQYF. The CDR3 DNA is TGTGCCAGCAGTGGTCTGAGTGGGACAGGGGCGTCCTACGAGCAGTACTTC.

By proportion, this clonotype is medium-sized. Within a library made for alpha chains, this beta chain is off target, and its count is uninformative. The genes are TRBV7-3 and TRBJ2-5; 8 nucleotides agree with TRBD2. The germline CDR1 and CDR2 sequences are SGHTA and FQGTGA. V was clipped by 0 bases and J by 4 bases; unmatched bases: 4. This CDR3 contains 15 residues. This CDR3 reads CASSLTGTSGETQYF. CDR3 in DNA: TGTGCCAGCAGCTTAACCGGGACTAGTGGAGAGACCCAGTACTTC.